These T cell receptor beta chains were read from a single sample in a study of cytomegalovirus exposure and HLA in healthy donors. Libraries were prepared by immunoSEQ multiplex PCR; TCRdb keeps only in-frame clonotypes and omits some of them. The sample lists 50,000 to 60,000 clones; roughly 81% were seen once. The sample was PBMCs. These receptors came from a woman aged 40-49 years in good health and CMV-seropositive. Both conserved end residues are trimmed from each CDR3. A D gene is named only where the DNA matches it firmly. Size is stated for part of the rows, as once, few or many counts, or as a class when the clone is expanded.

d_gene: TRBD1; v_gene: TRBV29-1; abundance: -; CDR3aa: STLGTGLNTEAF
d_gene: -; v_gene: TRBV19; abundance: -; CDR3aa: ASSSEQGRYEQY
d_gene: TRBD1; v_gene: TRBV19; abundance: once; CDR3aa: ASSLRQGESPLH
d_gene: -; v_gene: TRBV2; abundance: -; CDR3aa: ASSAEGMGNQPQH
d_gene: TRBD1; v_gene: TRBV30; abundance: -; CDR3aa: AWSKGQENSPLH
d_gene: -; v_gene: TRBV6-4; abundance: -; CDR3aa: ASSRTGRDTEAF
d_gene: TRBD2; v_gene: TRBV5-6; abundance: once; CDR3aa: ASSQIAGGTLNEQF
d_gene: TRBD2; v_gene: TRBV6-6; abundance: few; CDR3aa: ASRLGLADSYEQY
d_gene: -; v_gene: TRBV6-5; abundance: -; CDR3aa: ASSYDSSAGSPLH
d_gene: -; v_gene: TRBV4-2; abundance: -; CDR3aa: ASSQVDRFYGYT
d_gene: -; v_gene: TRBV7-2; abundance: -; CDR3aa: ASSSTRGEAF
d_gene: TRBD1; v_gene: TRBV12-5; abundance: few; CDR3aa: ASGSTNRGGYT
d_gene: TRBD1; v_gene: TRBV27; abundance: -; CDR3aa: ASRLQGVPGYT
d_gene: -; v_gene: TRBV6-1; abundance: -; CDR3aa: ASRENYEQY
d_gene: -; v_gene: TRBV7-2; abundance: -; CDR3aa: ASSSGYTGELF
d_gene: -; v_gene: TRBV29-1; abundance: once; CDR3aa: SVDTGGPAERNYGYT
d_gene: -; v_gene: TRBV5-6; abundance: -; CDR3aa: ASSLVSRTDTQY
d_gene: -; v_gene: TRBV11-2; abundance: few; CDR3aa: ASSLGTPGRHEQY
d_gene: -; v_gene: TRBV28; abundance: -; CDR3aa: ASSSPGGLQPQH
d_gene: TRBD1; v_gene: TRBV29-1; abundance: -; CDR3aa: SVWDREKGGYT
d_gene: TRBD1; v_gene: TRBV7-9; abundance: few; CDR3aa: ASSSYRGPSNTEAF
d_gene: -; v_gene: TRBV7-8; abundance: -; CDR3aa: ASSLGGPNQPQH
d_gene: -; v_gene: TRBV14; abundance: -; CDR3aa: ASSLGTPNEKLF
d_gene: TRBD1; v_gene: TRBV4-1; abundance: -; CDR3aa: ASSQVKGDRGQTGELF
d_gene: -; v_gene: TRBV7-2; abundance: -; CDR3aa: ASSLGTKSYEQY
d_gene: -; v_gene: TRBV12-5; abundance: -; CDR3aa: ASGLFVEQF
d_gene: -; v_gene: TRBV7-2; abundance: -; CDR3aa: ASKLGDQPQH
d_gene: -; v_gene: TRBV6-4; abundance: -; CDR3aa: ATPCQPQH
d_gene: TRBD1; v_gene: TRBV15; abundance: -; CDR3aa: ATSSGTGGYDTEAF
d_gene: -; v_gene: TRBV4-2; abundance: few; CDR3aa: ASSPRLPGILTDTQY
d_gene: TRBD1; v_gene: TRBV28; abundance: -; CDR3aa: ASRLMDGQGGSPLH
d_gene: -; v_gene: TRBV5-1; abundance: -; CDR3aa: ASSAEGYEQY
d_gene: TRBD1; v_gene: TRBV9; abundance: -; CDR3aa: ASSPTGADQTQY
d_gene: -; v_gene: TRBV2; abundance: few; CDR3aa: ASSERGNTIY
d_gene: -; v_gene: TRBV21-1; abundance: -; CDR3aa: ASSPGGHTGELF
d_gene: -; v_gene: TRBV6-4; abundance: -; CDR3aa: ASSDSRGEGYT
d_gene: TRBD2; v_gene: TRBV4-2; abundance: -; CDR3aa: ASRSGTSGGRETQY
d_gene: -; v_gene: TRBV2; abundance: -; CDR3aa: ASRAGGTWGYGYT
d_gene: TRBD2; v_gene: TRBV4-3; abundance: -; CDR3aa: ASSQGLAGVGEQF
d_gene: -; v_gene: TRBV7-9; abundance: -; CDR3aa: ASSYDSTGELF
d_gene: TRBD2; v_gene: TRBV4-1; abundance: once; CDR3aa: ASSLGSSGVDEQY
d_gene: TRBD2; v_gene: TRBV7-9; abundance: few; CDR3aa: ASSLEAGGQETQY
d_gene: -; v_gene: TRBV7-9; abundance: once; CDR3aa: ASSHVSSGSGQPQH
d_gene: TRBD1; v_gene: TRBV7-2; abundance: -; CDR3aa: ASSTGQGTEAF
d_gene: TRBD1; v_gene: TRBV5-1; abundance: -; CDR3aa: ASSFRQGANYGYT
d_gene: TRBD1; v_gene: TRBV6-1; abundance: -; CDR3aa: ASSEAAPGTGGGIGNSPLH
d_gene: -; v_gene: TRBV29-1; abundance: -; CDR3aa: SVEDLMEGGDYGYT
d_gene: -; v_gene: TRBV6-1; abundance: -; CDR3aa: ASRTTGIETQY